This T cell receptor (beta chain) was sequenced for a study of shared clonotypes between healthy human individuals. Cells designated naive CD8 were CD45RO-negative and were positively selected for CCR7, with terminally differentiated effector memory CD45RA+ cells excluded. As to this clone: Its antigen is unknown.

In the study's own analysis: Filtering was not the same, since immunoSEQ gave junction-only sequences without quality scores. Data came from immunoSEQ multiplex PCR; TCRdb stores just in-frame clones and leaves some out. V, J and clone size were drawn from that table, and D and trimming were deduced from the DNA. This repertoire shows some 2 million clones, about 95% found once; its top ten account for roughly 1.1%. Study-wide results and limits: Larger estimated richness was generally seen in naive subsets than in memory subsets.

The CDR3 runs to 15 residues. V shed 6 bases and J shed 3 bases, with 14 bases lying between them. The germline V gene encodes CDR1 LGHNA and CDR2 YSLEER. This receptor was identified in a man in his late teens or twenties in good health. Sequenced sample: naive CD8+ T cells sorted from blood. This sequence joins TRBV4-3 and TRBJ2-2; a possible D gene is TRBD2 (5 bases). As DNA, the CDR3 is TGCGCCAGCAGTCAATTACTAGGTGACACCGGGGAGCTGTTTTTT. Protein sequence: CASSQLLGDTGELFF.